The next 18 T cell receptor beta chains were all read from a single sample in a study of T cell responses to AZD1222 COVID-19 vaccine. The protocol was immunoSEQ multiplex PCR, while the TCRdb copy is restricted to in-frame clones and leaves out a portion. The data hold some 120,000 clones, with roughly 84% observed a single time. The sample was peripheral blood, taken 28 days after the second AZD1222 dose. The receptors shown here come from an adult who received the AZD1222 COVID-19 vaccine.

The chain is built from TRBV25-1 and TRBJ1-4; D is possibly TRBD1 (6 bases). The CDR3 totals 17 residues. Germline-derived CDR1 and CDR2 are MGHDK and SYGVNS. The V gene lost 1 base and the J gene lost 4 bases, with 16 bases spanning the gap. CDR3 nucleotide sequence: TGTGCCAGCAGTGAATCAGGTTTACAGGGAAGTAATGAAAAACTGTTTTTT. It translates to CASSESGLQGSNEKLFF.

The chain employs TRBV7-8 and TRBJ1-6, with 7 bases lining up with TRBD1. The V segment lost 2 bases and the J segment 9 bases; nucleotides outside the gene matches: 4. This CDR3 is 14 amino acids long. Germline values: CDR1 SGHVS, CDR2 FQNEAQ. The CDR3 nucleotides are TGTGCCAGCAGCTTACAAAACAGGGGTTCACCCCTCCACTTT. Residues: CASSLQNRGSPLHF.

The chain has TRBV5-1 and TRBJ1-1; D not certain. Per the germline V gene, CDR1 is SGHRS and CDR2 is YFSETQ. The CDR3 is made up of 14 amino acids. V was cut by 1 base and J by 1 base, with 8 bases left in between. CDR3 in DNA: TGCGCCAGCAGCTTGTGGAGGGAGAACACTGAAGCTTTCTTT. This encodes CASSLWRENTEAFF.

This rearrangement joins TRBV19 to TRBJ1-1; D gene uncertain. CDR1 and CDR2 from the germline V gene are LNHDA and SQIVND (reference sequence). CDR3 length: 12 residues. V shed 9 bases and J shed 5 bases, with 13 bases lying between them. Written as DNA, the CDR3 is TGTGCCAGCTCCCTCCTGGGGACTGAAGCTTTCTTT. Translation gives CASSLLGTEAFF.

The chain carries TRBV6-1 and TRBJ1-2, with D tentatively TRBD1 (5 bases). Germline values: CDR1 MNHNS, CDR2 SASEGT. This CDR3 region has 14 residues. V shed 1 base and J shed 4 bases, with 10 bases lying between them. In DNA, the CDR3 is TGTGCCAGCAGTGAAGGAACGACAGTCTATGGCTACACCTTC. It codes for CASSEGTTVYGYTF.

The V call is TRBV9, the J call TRBJ1-2; a weak D match, TRBD1 (6 bases). This CDR3 contains 11 residues. V was clipped by 3 bases and J by 7 bases, with 7 bases between them. Germline V CDR1 and CDR2: SGDLS, YYNGEE. The CDR3 sequence is CASSADSGYTF. For the CDR3, the DNA is TGTGCCAGCAGCGCGGACAGTGGCTACACCTTC.

This clone has at least ten counts. The CDR3 DNA follows: TGTGCCAGCAGCGAACAGGGGGTTCCCTACGAGCAGTACTTC. Translation gives CASSEQGVPYEQYF. This chain uses TRBV9 with TRBJ2-7; 8 positions match TRBD1. The CDR3 is 14 amino acids. Germline V gene sequence: CDR1 SGDLS, CDR2 YYNGEE. J lost 2 bases, V lost 3 bases, and 4 bases had no gene match.

The chain has TRBV2 and TRBJ1-5; a weak D match, TRBD1 (6 bases). V was shortened by 5 bases and J by 3 bases, with 20 bases between the two germline ends. The CDR3 length is 17 residues. Germline V gene lookup returns CDR1 SNHLY and CDR2 FYNNEI. CDR3 bases: TGTGCCAGCAGTCAACAACTAACGGACAGTCTCAATCAGCCCCAGCATTTT. It encodes CASSQQLTDSLNQPQHF.

J is TRBJ1-5 and V is TRBV30, with 7 bases lining up with TRBD1. The J segment lost 2 bases and the V segment lost 0 bases, leaving 10 bases of the junction unmatched. The CDR3 is 17 residues long. CDR1 is GTSNPN, CDR2 SVGIG, per germline (reference sequence). CDR3 nucleotides: TGTGCCTGGAGTGTCTCGTGGAACACAGGGGGCAATCAGCCCCAGCATTTT. Protein sequence: CAWSVSWNTGGNQPQHF.

This chain uses TRBV27 with TRBJ2-1; TRBD2 matches 9 bases. CDR3 length: 15 residues. CDR1 and CDR2 from the germline V gene are MNHEY and SMNVEV (reference sequence). V was pared by 6 bases and J by 4 bases, with 7 bases of the junction left unmatched. Written as DNA, the CDR3 is TGTGCCAGCAGACGCGGGGGGGCCTGGTACAATGAGCAGTTCTTC. Protein: CASRRGGAWYNEQFF.

This clone appeared once. The gene calls are TRBV4-3 and TRBJ1-5; D ambiguous. Looked up from germline, CDR1 is LGHNA and CDR2 is YSLEER. CDR3 size: 17 residues. Deletions cut 1 base from V and 2 bases from J, with 15 bases between. The DNA for the CDR3 is TGCGCCAGCAGCCAAGCTCGCACCCTCTGGGGCAATCAGCCCCAGCATTTT. Its translation: CASSQARTLWGNQPQHF.

The rearrangement joins TRBV6-5 to TRBJ2-2; tentatively, D is TRBD2 (5 bases). Germline V gene data show CDR1 as MNHEY and CDR2 as SVGAGI. This CDR3 spans 14 amino acids. Between the trimmed V and J ends, which lost 8 bases and 0 bases, there was a span of 10 bases. As DNA, the CDR3 is TGTGCCAGCGGGCTAGCAGCGAACACCGGGGAGCTGTTTTTT. The encoded protein is CASGLAANTGELFF.

Concerning this clone: The CDR3 ends on some other residue instead of the conserved phenylalanine or tryptophan, so this is likely a read error. It is unclear where the CDR3 begins or ends on the DNA, so no DNA is shown, and the CDR3 is as TCRdb lists it. V gene TRBV20-1 combines with J gene TRBJ1-1. The germline CDR1 and CDR2 sequences are DFQATT and SNEGSKA (reference sequence). The CDR3 spans 8 residues, counting both ends. The CDR3 protein is CSATQSPE.

This chain connects TRBV2 to TRBJ2-1; TRBD1 agrees at 7 bases. CDR1 and CDR2 (germline): SNHLY, FYNNEI. V shed 5 bases, J shed 8 bases, and the junction held 9 bases outside the gene matches. The CDR3 totals 14 residues. CDR3 residues: CASSKILTGDEQFF. The CDR3, as DNA: TGTGCCAGCAGTAAAATCCTTACAGGGGATGAGCAGTTCTTC.

V and J are TRBV9 and TRBJ1-3, with D possibly TRBD1 on 6 matching bases. Trimming pared 4 bases from V and 0 bases from J, leaving 23 bases between. Germline CDR1 and CDR2: SGDLS and YYNGEE. The CDR3 totals 19 residues. The CDR3 coding sequence is TGTGCCAGCAGCAGCCGGGGCCCCACAGGGCCGCACTCTGGAAACACCATATATTTT. Protein sequence: CASSSRGPTGPHSGNTIYF.

The chain couples TRBV28 to TRBJ2-7; TRBD2 is a possible D gene (5 bases). Germline loops: CDR1 MDHEN, CDR2 SYDVKM. Between the trimmed V and J ends, which lost 7 bases and 3 bases, there was a span of 19 bases. The CDR3 spans 15 residues. The CDR3 DNA sequence: TGTGCCAGCACCAACGGGCTAGGCGCGGGCTACGAGCAGTACTTC. This encodes CASTNGLGAGYEQYF.

The chain couples TRBV7-2 to TRBJ2-7, with D perhaps matching TRBD1 or TRBD2 (5 bases each). The CDR3 spans 13 residues. With 5 bases removed from V and 7 bases from J, the gap between germline ends came to 15 bases. Germline lookup yields CDR1 SGHTA and CDR2 FQGNSA. This chain's CDR3 is CASSLGGGREQYF. Written as DNA, the CDR3 is TGTGCCAGCAGCCTGGGTGGGGGTCGGGAGCAGTACTTC.

This chain joins TRBV19 and TRBJ1-2; D may be TRBD1 (6 bases). This CDR3 has 13 residues. From germline, CDR1 is LNHDA and CDR2 SQIVND (reference sequence). The V end was cut by 5 bases, the J end by 8 bases, with 15 bases between. The CDR3 loop is CASSVQGRPGYTF. The CDR3 DNA reads as TGTGCCAGTAGTGTACAGGGAAGGCCGGGCTACACCTTC.